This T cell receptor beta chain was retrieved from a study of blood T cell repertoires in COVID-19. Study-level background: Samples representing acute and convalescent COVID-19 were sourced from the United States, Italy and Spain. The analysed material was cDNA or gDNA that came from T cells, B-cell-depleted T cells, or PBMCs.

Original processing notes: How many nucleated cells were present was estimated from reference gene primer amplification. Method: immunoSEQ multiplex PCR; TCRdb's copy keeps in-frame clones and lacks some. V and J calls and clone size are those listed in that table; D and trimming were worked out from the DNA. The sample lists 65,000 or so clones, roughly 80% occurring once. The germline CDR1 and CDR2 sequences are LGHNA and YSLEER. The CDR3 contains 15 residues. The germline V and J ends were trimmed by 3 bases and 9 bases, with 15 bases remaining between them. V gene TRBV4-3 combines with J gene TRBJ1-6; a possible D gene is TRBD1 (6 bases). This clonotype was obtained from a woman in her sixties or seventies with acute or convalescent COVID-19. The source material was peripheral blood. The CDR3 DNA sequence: TGCGCCAGCAGCCAGGAACAGGGAACCCTTTCACCCCTCCACTTT. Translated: CASSQEQGTLSPLHF.